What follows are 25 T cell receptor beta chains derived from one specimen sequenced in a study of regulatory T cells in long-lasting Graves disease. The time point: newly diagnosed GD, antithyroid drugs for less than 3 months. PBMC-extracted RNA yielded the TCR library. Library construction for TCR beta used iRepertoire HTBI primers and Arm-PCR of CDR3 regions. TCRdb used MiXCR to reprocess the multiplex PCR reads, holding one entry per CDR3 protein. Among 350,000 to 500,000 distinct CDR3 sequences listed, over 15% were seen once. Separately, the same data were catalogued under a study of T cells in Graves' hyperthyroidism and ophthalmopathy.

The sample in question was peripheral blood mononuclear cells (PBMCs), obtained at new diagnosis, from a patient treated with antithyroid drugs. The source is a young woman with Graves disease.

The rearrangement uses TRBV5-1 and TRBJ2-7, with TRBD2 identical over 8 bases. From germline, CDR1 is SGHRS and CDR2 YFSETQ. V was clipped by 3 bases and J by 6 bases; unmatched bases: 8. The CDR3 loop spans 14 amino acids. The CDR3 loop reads CASSSAGGRGEQYF. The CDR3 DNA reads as TGCGCCAGCAGCTCCGCGGGAGGCCGCGGCGAGCAGTACTTC.

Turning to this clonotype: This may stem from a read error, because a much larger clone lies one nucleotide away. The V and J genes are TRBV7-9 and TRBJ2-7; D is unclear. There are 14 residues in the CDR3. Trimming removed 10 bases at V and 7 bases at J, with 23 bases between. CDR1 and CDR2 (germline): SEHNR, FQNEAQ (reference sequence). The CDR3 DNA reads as TGTGCCACCTCGGGTGGGGTCTCCTACAATGAGCAGTACTTC. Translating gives CATSGGVSYNEQYF.

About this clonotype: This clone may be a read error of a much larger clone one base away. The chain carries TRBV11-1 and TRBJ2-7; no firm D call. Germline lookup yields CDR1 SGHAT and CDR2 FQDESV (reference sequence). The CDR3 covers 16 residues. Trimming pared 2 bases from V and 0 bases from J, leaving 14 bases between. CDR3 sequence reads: CASSLFDGSSSYEQYF. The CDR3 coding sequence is TGTGCCAGCAGCTTATTTGACGGATCTAGCTCCTACGAGCAGTACTTC.

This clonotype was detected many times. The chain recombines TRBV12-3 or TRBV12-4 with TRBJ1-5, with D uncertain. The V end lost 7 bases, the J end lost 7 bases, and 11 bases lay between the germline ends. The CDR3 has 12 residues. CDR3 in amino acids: CASKQDWQPQHF. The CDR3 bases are TGTGCCAGCAAACAAGACTGGCAGCCCCAGCATTTT.

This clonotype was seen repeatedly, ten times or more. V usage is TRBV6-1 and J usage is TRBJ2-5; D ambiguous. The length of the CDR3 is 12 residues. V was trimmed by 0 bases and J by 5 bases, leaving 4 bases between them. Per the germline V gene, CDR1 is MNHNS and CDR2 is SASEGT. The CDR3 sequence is CASSEASETQYF. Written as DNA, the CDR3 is TGTGCCAGCAGTGAAGCATCGGAGACCCAGTACTTC.

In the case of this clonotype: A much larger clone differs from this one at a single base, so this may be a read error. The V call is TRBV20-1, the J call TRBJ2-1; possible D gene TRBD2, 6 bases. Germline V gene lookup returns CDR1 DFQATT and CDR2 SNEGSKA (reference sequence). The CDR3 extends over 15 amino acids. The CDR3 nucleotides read TGCAGTGCCAGAACTAGCTTCCGCTCCTACAATGAGCAGTCCTTC. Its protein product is CSARTSFRSYNEQSF.

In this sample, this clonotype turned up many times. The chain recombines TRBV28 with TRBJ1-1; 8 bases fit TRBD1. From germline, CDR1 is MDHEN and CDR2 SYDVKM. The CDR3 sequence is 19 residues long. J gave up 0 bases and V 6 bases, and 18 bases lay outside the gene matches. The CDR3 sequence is CASSSPFGTGISLNTEAFF. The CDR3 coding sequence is TGTGCCAGCAGCTCCCCTTTTGGGACAGGAATTTCCTTGAACACTGAAGCTTTCTTT.

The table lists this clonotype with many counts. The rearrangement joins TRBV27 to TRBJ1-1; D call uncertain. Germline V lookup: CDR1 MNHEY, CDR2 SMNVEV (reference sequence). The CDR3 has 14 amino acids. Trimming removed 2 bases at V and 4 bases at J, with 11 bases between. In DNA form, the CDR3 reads TGTGCCAGCAGTTTACACGGAGATTTCACTGAAGCTTTCTTT. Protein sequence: CASSLHGDFTEAFF.

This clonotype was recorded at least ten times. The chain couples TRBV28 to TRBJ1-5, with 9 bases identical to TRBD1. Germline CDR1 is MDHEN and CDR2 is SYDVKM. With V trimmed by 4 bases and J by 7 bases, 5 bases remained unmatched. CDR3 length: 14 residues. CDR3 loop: CASSSTGGWQPQHF. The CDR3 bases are TGTGCCAGCAGTTCTACAGGGGGCTGGCAGCCCCAGCATTTT.

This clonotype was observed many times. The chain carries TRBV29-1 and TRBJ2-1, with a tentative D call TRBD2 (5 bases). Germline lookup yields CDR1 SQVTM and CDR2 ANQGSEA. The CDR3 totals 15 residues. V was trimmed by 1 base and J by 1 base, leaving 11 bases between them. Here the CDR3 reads CSVEVREWSYNEQFF. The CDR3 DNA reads TGCAGCGTTGAAGTGAGGGAGTGGTCCTACAATGAGCAGTTCTTC.

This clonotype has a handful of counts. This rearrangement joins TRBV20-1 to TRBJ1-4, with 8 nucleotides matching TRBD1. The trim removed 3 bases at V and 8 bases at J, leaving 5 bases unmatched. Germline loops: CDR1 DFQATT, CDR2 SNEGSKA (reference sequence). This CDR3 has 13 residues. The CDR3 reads CSASRGDREKLFF. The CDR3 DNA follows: TGCAGTGCTAGTCGCGGGGACAGGGAAAAACTGTTTTTT.

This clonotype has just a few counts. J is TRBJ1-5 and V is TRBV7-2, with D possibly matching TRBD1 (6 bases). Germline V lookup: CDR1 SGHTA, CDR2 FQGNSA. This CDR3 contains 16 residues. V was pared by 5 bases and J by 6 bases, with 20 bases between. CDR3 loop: CASSENTGMKPQPQHF. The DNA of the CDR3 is TGTGCCAGCAGCGAAAATACAGGGATGAAGCCTCAGCCCCAGCATTTT.

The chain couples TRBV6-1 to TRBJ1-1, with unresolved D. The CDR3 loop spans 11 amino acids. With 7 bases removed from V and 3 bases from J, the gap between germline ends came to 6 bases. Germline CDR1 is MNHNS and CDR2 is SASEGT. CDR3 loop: CASTEDTEAFF. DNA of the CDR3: TGTGCCAGCACCGAGGACACTGAAGCTTTCTTT.

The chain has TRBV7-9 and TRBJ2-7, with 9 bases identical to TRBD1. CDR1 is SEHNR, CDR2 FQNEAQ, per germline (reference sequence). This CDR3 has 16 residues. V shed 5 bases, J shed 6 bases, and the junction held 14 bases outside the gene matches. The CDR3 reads CASSPTRGTGSGEQYF. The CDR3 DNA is TGTGCCAGCAGCCCCACCCGGGGGACAGGGTCCGGCGAGCAGTACTTC.

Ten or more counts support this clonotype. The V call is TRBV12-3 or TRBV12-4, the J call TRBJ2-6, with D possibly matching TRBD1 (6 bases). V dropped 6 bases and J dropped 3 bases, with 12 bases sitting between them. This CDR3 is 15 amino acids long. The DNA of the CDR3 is TGTGCCAGCAGCGGACAGTTTCGTGGGGCCAACGTCCTGACTTTC. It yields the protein CASSGQFRGANVLTF.

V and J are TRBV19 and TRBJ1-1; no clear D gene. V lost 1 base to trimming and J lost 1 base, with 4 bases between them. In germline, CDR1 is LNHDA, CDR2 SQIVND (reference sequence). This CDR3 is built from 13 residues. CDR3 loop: CASSIVRNTEAFF. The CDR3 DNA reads TGTGCCAGTAGTATAGTCCGGAACACTGAAGCTTTCTTT.

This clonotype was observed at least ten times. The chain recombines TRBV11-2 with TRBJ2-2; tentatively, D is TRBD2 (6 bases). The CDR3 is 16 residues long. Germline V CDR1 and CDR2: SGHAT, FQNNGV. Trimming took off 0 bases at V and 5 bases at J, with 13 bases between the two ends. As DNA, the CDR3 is TGTGCCAGCAGCTTAGATCGCGGGATGATGACCGGGGAGCTGTTTTTT. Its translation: CASSLDRGMMTGELFF.

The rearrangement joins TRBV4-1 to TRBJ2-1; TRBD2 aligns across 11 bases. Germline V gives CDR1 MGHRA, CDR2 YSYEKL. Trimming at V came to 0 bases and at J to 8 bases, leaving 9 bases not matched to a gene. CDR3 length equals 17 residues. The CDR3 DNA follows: TGCGCCAGCAGCCAAGATAGCGGGAGGGCCCTCGGGGATGAGCAGTTCTTC. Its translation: CASSQDSGRALGDEQFF.

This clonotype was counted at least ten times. The CDR3 reads CSARDVQGHQPQHF. DNA for the CDR3: TGCAGTGCTAGAGACGTTCAGGGCCATCAGCCCCAGCATTTT. The chain links TRBV20-1 to TRBJ1-5, with a weak D call TRBD1 (5 bases). This CDR3 has 14 residues. Per the germline V gene, CDR1 is DFQATT and CDR2 is SNEGSKA (reference sequence). Deletions cut 0 bases from V and 5 bases from J, with 11 bases between.

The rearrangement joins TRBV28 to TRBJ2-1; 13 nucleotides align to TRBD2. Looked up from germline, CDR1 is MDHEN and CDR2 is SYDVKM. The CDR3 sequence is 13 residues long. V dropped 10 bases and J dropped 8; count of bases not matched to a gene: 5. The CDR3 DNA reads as TGTGCCACCCTAGGACTAGCGGGAGATGAGCAGTTCTTC. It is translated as CATLGLAGDEQFF.

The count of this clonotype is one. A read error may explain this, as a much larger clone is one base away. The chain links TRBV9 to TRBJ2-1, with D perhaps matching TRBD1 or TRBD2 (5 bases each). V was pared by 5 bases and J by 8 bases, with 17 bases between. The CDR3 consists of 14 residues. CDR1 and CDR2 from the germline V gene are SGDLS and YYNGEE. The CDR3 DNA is TGTGCCAGCAGTGGGCATCGGGACCACGATGAGCAGTTCTTC. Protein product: CASSGHRDHDEQFF.

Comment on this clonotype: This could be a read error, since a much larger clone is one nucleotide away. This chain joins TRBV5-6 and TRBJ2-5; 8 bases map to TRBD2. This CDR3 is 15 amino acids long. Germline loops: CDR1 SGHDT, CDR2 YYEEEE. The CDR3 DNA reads TGTGCCAGCACTAGAAGGACGGCGGGAGGAGAGACCCAGTGCTTC. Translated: CASTRRTAGGETQCF.

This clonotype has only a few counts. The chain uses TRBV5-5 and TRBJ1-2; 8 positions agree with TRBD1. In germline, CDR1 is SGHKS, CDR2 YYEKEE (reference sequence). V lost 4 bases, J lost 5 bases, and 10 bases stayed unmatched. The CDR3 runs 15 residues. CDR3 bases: TGTGCCAGCAGCAAACTCGGACAGGGCGCGTATGGCTACACCTTC. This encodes CASSKLGQGAYGYTF.

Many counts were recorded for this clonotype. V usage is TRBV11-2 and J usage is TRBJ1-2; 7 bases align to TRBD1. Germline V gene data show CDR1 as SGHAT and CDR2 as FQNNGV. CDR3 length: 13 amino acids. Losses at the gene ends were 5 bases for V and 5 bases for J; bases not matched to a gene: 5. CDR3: CASSQGGKYGYTF. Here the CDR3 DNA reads TGTGCCAGCAGCCAGGGGGGAAAATATGGCTACACCTTC.

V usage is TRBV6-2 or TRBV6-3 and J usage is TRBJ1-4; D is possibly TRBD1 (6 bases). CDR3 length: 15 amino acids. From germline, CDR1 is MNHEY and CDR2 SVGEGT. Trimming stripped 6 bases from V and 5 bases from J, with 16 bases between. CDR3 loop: CASRDSQGMNEKLFF. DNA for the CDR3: TGTGCCAGCAGGGATTCACAGGGAATGAATGAAAAACTGTTTTTT.